Listed here is a single T cell receptor (beta chain). V gave up 5 bases and J gave up 5 bases, with 18 bases separating them. CDR1 is MDHEN, CDR2 SYDVKM, per germline. The CDR3 spans 15 residues. The source of the sample is a study of blood T cell repertoires in COVID-19. As originally analysed: Nucleated cell counts were estimated from reference gene primer amplification. TCRdb's copy holds only in-frame clones and misses some; the assay was immunoSEQ multiplex PCR. Clonal size and the V and J genes are those of that table, whereas D and trimming came from the DNA. The sample contains fewer than 200,000 clones, about 80% of which appear only once.

The V call is TRBV28, the J call TRBJ1-1; D might be TRBD1 (6 bases). The source of this sequence is a woman aged 65 to 85 in a cohort exposed to, infected with or recovered from COVID-19 (not recorded which). The material sequenced was PBMCs or T cells enriched from blood (not recorded which). The CDR3 spells CASSLHGGPRTEAFF. CDR3 nucleotides: TGTGCCAGCAGTCTCCATGGGGGCCCAAGGACTGAAGCTTTCTTT. The full variable domain, with the rest looked up from reference TRBV28 and TRBJ1-1, is DVKVTQSSRYLVKRTGEKVFLECVQDMDHENMFWYRQDPGLGLRLIYFSYDVKMKEKGDIPEGYSVSREKKERFSLILESASTNQTSMYLCASSLHGGPRTEAFFGQGTRLTVV.